These T cell receptor beta chains were read from a single sample in a study of identical twins. TCRdb redid the calling of the 5' RACE reads with MiXCR, one entry per CDR3 protein. The table records 690,000 or so distinct CDR3 sequences, less than 7% of them present only once. Sample: naive T cells sorted from blood. These receptors were obtained from a man aged 18 to 29 in good health. The CDR3 runs from the conserved cysteine through the conserved F or W. The order of the fields is clone size, J gene, D gene, V gene, CDR3 protein, CDR3 DNA. The D gene is left open where the match is weak. The listing skips clone size in some rows; elsewhere it reads once, few, many or a size class.

size: few
J: TRBJ2-1
D: -
V: TRBV24-1
CDR3: CATEARDSAGAQFF
DNA: TGTGCCACCGAGGCCCGGGACTCCGCTGGGGCGCAGTTCTTC

size: many
J: TRBJ1-2
D: -
V: TRBV5-5
CDR3: CASSSALAKGGYGYTF
DNA: TGTGCCAGCAGCTCGGCCTTGGCGAAAGGGGGTTATGGCTACACCTTC

size: -
J: TRBJ2-4
D: TRBD2
V: TRBV7-2
CDR3: CASSPPSGLKNIQYF
DNA: TGTGCCAGCAGCCCGCCTAGCGGCCTCAAAAACATTCAGTACTTC

size: -
J: TRBJ2-2
D: -
V: TRBV20-1
CDR3: CSATRPGTGELFF
DNA: TGCAGTGCTACCAGGCCGGGAACCGGGGAGCTGTTTTTT

size: many
J: TRBJ2-7
D: -
V: TRBV6-2/TRBV6-3
CDR3: CASSYSTDVEQYF
DNA: TGTGCCAGCAGTTACTCGACGGACGTCGAGCAGTACTTC

size: many
J: TRBJ2-7
D: -
V: TRBV12-3/TRBV12-4
CDR3: CASSRISYEQYF
DNA: TGTGCCAGCAGCCGCATCTCCTACGAGCAGTACTTC

size: many
J: TRBJ1-4
D: -
V: TRBV29-1
CDR3: CSVEVPRAREKLFF
DNA: TGCAGCGTTGAAGTCCCCAGGGCCAGGGAAAAACTGTTTTTT

size: -
J: TRBJ2-3
D: -
V: TRBV6-5
CDR3: CASSYYSLGMTDTQYF
DNA: TGTGCCAGCAGTTACTACTCCCTTGGGATGACAGATACGCAGTATTTT

size: -
J: TRBJ2-3
D: -
V: TRBV9
CDR3: CASSPRPQGTDTQYF
DNA: TGTGCCAGCAGCCCCCGCCCACAAGGTACAGATACGCAGTATTTT

size: once
J: TRBJ2-5
D: -
V: TRBV20-1
CDR3: CSARTQETQYF
DNA: TGCAGTGCTAGGACTCAAGAGACCCAGTACTTC

size: many
J: TRBJ1-1
D: -
V: TRBV12-3/TRBV12-4
CDR3: CASSAATGWVTEAFF
DNA: TGTGCCAGCAGTGCGGCGACAGGATGGGTTACTGAAGCTTTCTTT

size: many
J: TRBJ2-3
D: TRBD2
V: TRBV4-1
CDR3: CASSQDKGLGGNTQYF
DNA: TGCGCCAGCAGCCAAGATAAGGGACTAGGCGGAAATACGCAGTATTTT

size: few
J: TRBJ2-6
D: -
V: TRBV7-6
CDR3: CASSLGVVTTGANVLTF
DNA: TGTGCCAGCAGCTTAGGGGTGGTAACGACCGGGGCCAACGTCCTGACTTTC

size: -
J: TRBJ1-1
D: -
V: TRBV29-1
CDR3: CSVVGGNTEAFF
DNA: TGCAGCGTTGTTGGGGGGAACACTGAAGCTTTCTTT

size: few
J: TRBJ1-3
D: -
V: TRBV7-8
CDR3: CASSFYGSGNTIYF
DNA: TGTGCCAGCAGCTTTTACGGCTCTGGAAACACCATATATTTT

size: many
J: TRBJ1-5
D: -
V: TRBV12-3/TRBV12-4
CDR3: CASSLARGGQPQHF
DNA: TGTGCCAGCAGTTTAGCCCGGGGGGGGCAGCCCCAGCATTTT

size: many
J: TRBJ2-1
D: TRBD2
V: TRBV29-1
CDR3: CSVLGLAGVLNEQFF
DNA: TGCAGCGTCCTAGGCCTAGCGGGAGTCCTCAATGAGCAGTTCTTC

size: many
J: TRBJ2-5
D: -
V: TRBV28
CDR3: CASSGLRDIRETQYF
DNA: TGTGCCAGCAGTGGACTCCGGGACATACGAGAGACCCAGTACTTC

size: -
J: TRBJ2-3
D: TRBD2
V: TRBV10-2
CDR3: CASSLTSEITDTQYF
DNA: TGCGCCAGCAGCTTGACTAGCGAGATCACAGATACGCAGTATTTT

size: many
J: TRBJ1-2
D: -
V: TRBV7-9
CDR3: CASSLVLGNYGYTF
DNA: TGTGCCAGCAGCCTAGTACTGGGGAACTATGGCTACACCTTC

size: -
J: TRBJ1-2
D: -
V: TRBV7-2
CDR3: CAIYKGGYGYTF
DNA: TGTGCCATCTACAAAGGGGGCTATGGCTACACCTTC

size: few
J: TRBJ2-2
D: TRBD2
V: TRBV7-2
CDR3: CASSTRLAPNTGELFF
DNA: TGTGCCAGCAGCACCCGACTAGCTCCGAACACCGGGGAGCTGTTTTTT

size: many
J: TRBJ1-2
D: TRBD1
V: TRBV12-3/TRBV12-4
CDR3: CATTGGLAGYTF
DNA: TGTGCCACTACAGGGGGGTTGGCTGGCTACACCTTC

size: few
J: TRBJ2-3
D: -
V: TRBV11-2
CDR3: CASSPDVGAGPTDTQYF
DNA: TGTGCCAGCAGCCCCGACGTCGGTGCGGGGCCCACAGATACGCAGTATTTT

size: many
J: TRBJ2-5
D: TRBD1
V: TRBV5-6
CDR3: CASSETGTGFEVIGTQYF
DNA: TGTGCCAGCAGCGAGACCGGGACAGGGTTTGAGGTTATCGGGACCCAGTACTTC

size: few
J: TRBJ2-1
D: TRBD2
V: TRBV6-1
CDR3: CASKEGTSVAGEQFF
DNA: TGTGCCAGCAAGGAAGGAACTAGCGTTGCTGGGGAGCAGTTCTTC

size: many
J: TRBJ2-5
D: -
V: TRBV28
CDR3: CASSPVGGSRETQYF
DNA: TGTGCCAGCAGCCCCGTCGGGGGAAGTCGAGAGACCCAGTACTTC

size: -
J: TRBJ2-2
D: TRBD2
V: TRBV11-1
CDR3: CASSLIRLAGGRVTGELFF
DNA: TGTGCCAGCAGCTTAATCCGGCTAGCGGGAGGCCGAGTCACCGGGGAGCTGTTTTTT

size: -
J: TRBJ2-1
D: TRBD2
V: TRBV6-1
CDR3: CASSPGTSGIREQFF
DNA: TGTGCCAGCAGTCCTGGGACTAGCGGGATAAGGGAGCAGTTCTTC

size: many
J: TRBJ1-4
D: -
V: TRBV20-1
CDR3: CSASAGRGNEKLFF
DNA: TGCAGTGCTAGCGCAGGGAGGGGTAATGAAAAACTGTTTTTT

size: few
J: TRBJ1-2
D: TRBD1
V: TRBV27
CDR3: CASSPPGQGRVYTF
DNA: TGTGCCAGCAGCCCTCCGGGACAGGGAAGGGTCTACACCTTC

size: few
J: TRBJ2-1
D: -
V: TRBV12-3/TRBV12-4
CDR3: CASSLDQVSEQFF
DNA: TGTGCCAGCAGTTTGGACCAGGTCAGTGAGCAGTTCTTC

size: many
J: TRBJ2-5
D: -
V: TRBV28
CDR3: CASTGRGPETQYF
DNA: TGTGCCAGCACCGGGCGGGGGCCAGAGACCCAGTACTTC

size: many
J: TRBJ2-1
D: TRBD2
V: TRBV7-2
CDR3: CASSLYGRGSSYNEQFF
DNA: TGTGCCAGCAGCTTGTATGGGCGGGGGAGCTCCTACAATGAGCAGTTCTTC

size: many
J: TRBJ2-2
D: -
V: TRBV5-1
CDR3: CASRPQGQSNTGELFF
DNA: TGCGCCAGCAGGCCCCAGGGGCAGTCGAACACCGGGGAGCTGTTTTTT

size: many
J: TRBJ2-1
D: -
V: TRBV5-1
CDR3: CASSFFGPVDNEQFF
DNA: TGCGCCAGCAGCTTTTTCGGGCCCGTCGACAATGAGCAGTTCTTC

size: -
J: TRBJ1-6
D: -
V: TRBV6-5
CDR3: CASSSRPTSGNSPLHF
DNA: TGTGCCAGCAGTTCCCGACCGACCAGCGGGAATTCACCCCTCCACTTT

size: many
J: TRBJ2-1
D: -
V: TRBV20-1
CDR3: CSARDLVATGSYNEQFF
DNA: TGCAGTGCTAGAGATCTTGTGGCGACAGGCTCCTACAATGAGCAGTTCTTC

size: few
J: TRBJ2-3
D: TRBD2
V: TRBV5-1
CDR3: CASSSRRLAEDWDTQYF
DNA: TGCGCCAGCAGCAGCCGGAGACTAGCGGAGGATTGGGATACGCAGTATTTT

size: many
J: TRBJ2-3
D: TRBD2
V: TRBV6-2/TRBV6-3
CDR3: CASSYGARGRAGTDTQYF
DNA: TGTGCCAGCAGTTACGGGGCGCGGGGGAGGGCCGGCACAGATACGCAGTATTTT

size: few
J: TRBJ2-1
D: -
V: TRBV12-3/TRBV12-4
CDR3: CASSLSRVVHNEQFF
DNA: TGTGCCAGCAGTTTAAGCAGGGTGGTCCACAATGAGCAGTTCTTC

size: many
J: TRBJ2-1
D: TRBD2
V: TRBV20-1
CDR3: CSADPGLAGGDNYNEQFF
DNA: TGCAGTGCCGACCCGGGACTAGCGGGAGGGGATAACTACAATGAGCAGTTCTTC

size: many
J: TRBJ2-2
D: TRBD2
V: TRBV24-1
CDR3: CATSASRGAGELFF
DNA: TGTGCCACCAGTGCCTCTCGGGGGGCCGGGGAGCTGTTTTTT

size: many
J: TRBJ2-1
D: -
V: TRBV10-2
CDR3: CASSTGNSYNEQFF
DNA: TGCGCCAGCTCTACCGGGAACTCCTACAATGAGCAGTTCTTC

size: -
J: TRBJ1-1
D: -
V: TRBV27
CDR3: CASSSGSLLEAFF
DNA: TGTGCCAGCTCATCGGGGTCTCTTTTAGAAGCTTTCTTT

size: many
J: TRBJ2-2
D: -
V: TRBV5-1
CDR3: CASSLARTGELFF
DNA: TGCGCCAGCAGCTTGGCGAGAACCGGGGAGCTGTTTTTT

size: many
J: TRBJ1-1
D: -
V: TRBV20-1
CDR3: CSAPKGGTEAFF
DNA: TGCAGTGCTCCTAAGGGGGGAACTGAAGCTTTCTTT

size: many
J: TRBJ2-7
D: TRBD1
V: TRBV7-9
CDR3: CASSLGDRGVEQYF
DNA: TGTGCCAGCAGCTTAGGGGACAGGGGGGTCGAGCAGTACTTC

size: many
J: TRBJ1-1
D: -
V: TRBV7-6
CDR3: CASSSPRGRDTEAFF
DNA: TGTGCCAGCAGCTCTCCAAGGGGGAGAGACACTGAAGCTTTCTTT

size: many
J: TRBJ2-5
D: -
V: TRBV12-3/TRBV12-4
CDR3: CASSLGGPETQYF
DNA: TGTGCCAGCAGTTTGGGTGGGCCCGAGACCCAGTACTTC

size: many
J: TRBJ1-1
D: -
V: TRBV6-1
CDR3: CASSDRDIRNTEAFF
DNA: TGTGCCAGCAGTGACCGGGACATACGGAACACTGAAGCTTTCTTT

size: many
J: TRBJ2-2
D: -
V: TRBV29-1
CDR3: CSVLRTSGELFF
DNA: TGCAGCGTCCTCAGGACGTCCGGGGAGCTGTTTTTT